There are many counts of the clone carrying this T cell receptor (beta chain). These data belong to a study of low-dose radiotherapy and immunotherapy resistance in tumors. Time point indicated: before trial treatment. Covering alpha and beta chains, TRAV- and TRBV-specific primers were used for the first-strand cDNA. A roughly 20-cycle PCR with a constant-region primer and V-primer adapter amplified TCRs. MiXCR was run by TCRdb on the reads, yielding one entry per CDR3 protein. Of around 99,000 distinct CDR3 sequences in the sample, under 9.5% were seen once. Trimming took 4 bases from V and 7 from J; bases not matched to a gene: 4. The CDR3 totals 12 residues. Germline CDR1 and CDR2: DFQATT and SNEGSKA (reference sequence).

The rearrangement joins TRBV20-1 to TRBJ2-1, with 7 bases identical to TRBD1. The clonotype comes from a male donor with prostate cancer. The material sequenced was PBMCs, taken before treatment. In DNA, the CDR3 is TGCAGTGCTAACAGGGGAAGTAATGAGCAGTTCTTC. Translating it yields CSANRGSNEQFF.